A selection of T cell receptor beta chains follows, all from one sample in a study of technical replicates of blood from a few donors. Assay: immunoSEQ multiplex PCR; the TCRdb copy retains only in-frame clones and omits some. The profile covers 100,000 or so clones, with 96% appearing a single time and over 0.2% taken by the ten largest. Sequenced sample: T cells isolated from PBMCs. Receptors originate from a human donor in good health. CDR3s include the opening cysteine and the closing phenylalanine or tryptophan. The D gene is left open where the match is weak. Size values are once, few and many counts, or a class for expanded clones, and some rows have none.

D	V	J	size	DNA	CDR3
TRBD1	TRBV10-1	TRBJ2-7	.	TGCGCCAGCAGTTCCGGGACAGGGACCTACGAGCAGTACTTC	CASSSGTGTYEQYF
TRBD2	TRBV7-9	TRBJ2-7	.	TGTGCCAGCAGCGGTGAACTAGCGGGGGCCGCCCGTGGATACGAGCAGTACTTC	CASSGELAGAARGYEQYF
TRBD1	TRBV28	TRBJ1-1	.	TGTGCCAGCAGTCCGACGGGACAGTTCCGGGAAGCTTTCTTT	CASSPTGQFREAFF
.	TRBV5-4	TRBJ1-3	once	TGTGCCAGCAGCTTGAAAGGGGCTGGAAACACCATATATTTT	CASSLKGAGNTIYF
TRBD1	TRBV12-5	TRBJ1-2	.	TGTGCTAGTGGTTTGGTTACACAGGGGGCTAACTATGGCTACACCTTC	CASGLVTQGANYGYTF
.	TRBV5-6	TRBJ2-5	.	TGTGCCAGCAGCCCGGCGGGTAGCCCCGAGACCCAGTACTTC	CASSPAGSPETQYF
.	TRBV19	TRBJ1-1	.	TGTGCCAGTAGTAGGGGCAGATCTTATGAAGCTTTCTTT	CASSRGRSYEAFF
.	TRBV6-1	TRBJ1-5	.	TGTGCCAGCAGTGAAGCCCCCGGACACCCCGAACTCCTTGATAGCAATCAGCCCCAGCATTTT	CASSEAPGHPELLDSNQPQHF
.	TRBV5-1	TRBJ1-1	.	TGCGCCAGCAGCGTAGACAGGTTGGGGTTGGCTTTCTTT	CASSVDRLGLAFF
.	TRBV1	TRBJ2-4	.	TGCACCAGCAGCCCCACGCCACCCACTAGCTGCGGAGCCAAAAACATTCAGTACTTC	CTSSPTPPTSCGAKNIQYF